This T cell receptor (beta chain) was identified during a study of identical twins. General observations from the study: Clonotypes of the beta chain that were abundant in cord blood carried fewer insertions (memory repertoires showed none).

CDR1 and CDR2 from the germline V gene are ENHRY and SYGVKD. This CDR3 contains 15 residues. V dropped 0 bases and J dropped 0 bases, with 8 bases sitting between them. TCRdb reprocessed the 5' RACE reads via MiXCR and lists one record per CDR3 protein. The sample records around 1.7 million distinct CDR3 sequences, around 33% being singletons. Comment on this clonotype: The antigen is unknown.

Sequences were obtained from cord blood. V usage is TRBV10-3 and J usage is TRBJ1-2; TRBD1 is a possible D gene (6 bases). This clonotype was obtained from a newborn girl in good health. CDR3 residues: CAISESKGANYGYTF. Written as DNA, the CDR3 is TGTGCCATCAGTGAGTCGAAGGGGGCTAACTATGGCTACACCTTC.